The source of this TCR beta chain is a study of identical twins (dated by TCRdb to about 2016). Background on the whole study: The study deep-sequenced TCR alpha and beta repertoires from monozygotic twins, unrelated adults of various ages and cord blood to test whether fetal clonotypes persist. Replicate twin experiments were performed at different times using different library preparation protocols to rule out contamination.

The library relied on 5' RACE. Sequencing used an Illumina HiSeq 2000. Template switching added a universal primer binding site, and the final cDNA carried a unique molecular identifier that allowed TCR cDNA molecules to be counted accurately. Specific primers in the conserved constant-segment region were used to synthesize first-strand cDNA for the TCR alpha and beta chains. To control for contamination, each cDNA library was double barcoded with a SMART-Mk sample barcode plus Illumina barcodes. Two successive PCR steps introduced TruSeq adapter sequences along with Illumina sample barcodes. The TCR alpha and beta cDNA libraries were sequenced on the Illumina HiSeq platform using custom primers. From the authors' description of their analysis: MiGEC was used to process raw reads and extract unique molecular identifiers, and MiXCR was used to find CDR3 positions. For each individual, recombination models were inferred using an EM algorithm with the repgenHMM and IGoR tools. Shared clonotype analysis was performed with the tcR package in R, normalizing sharing by the product of cloneset sizes. To study raw recombination without the effects of thymic and clonal selection, out-of-frame nonproductive sequences were analyzed. In-frame beta chains were kept once TCRdb had trimmed the public reads at Q25 with fastp and called clones with MiXCR. When rows share a CDR3 protein, they turn into one entry using the most common DNA and genes. The V and J calls were determined by TCRdb, not by the authors. Counted in this sample were hundreds of thousands of distinct CDR3 sequences; approximately 22% of them appeared once. The ten top clones hold about 4.3% of the sample.

General study outcomes and caveats: In monozygotic twins, out-of-frame TCR alpha sharing was systematically underestimated by recombination models, although the models agreed with sharing between unrelated individuals. Compared with coincidental sharing between unrelated individuals, out-of-frame TCR alpha sequences shared between twins showed an excess of sequences with low generation probability. In beta out-of-frame sequences, excess twin sharing was weaker, because having fewer shared sequences lowered the signal-to-noise ratio. Conclusions relied on cross-sectional statistical analysis, since the same donors could not be followed over many years. Zero-insertion analyses could be partly confounded by invariant T cells such as MAIT and iNKT, though diverse VJ usage argued against such confounding for most clonotypes. Abundant cord blood beta clonotypes had fewer insertions, young adult naive repertoires showed a similar but weaker trend, and memory repertoires showed no such trend.

Details on this clonotype: Its binding antigen is unknown. Within one base of it there is no much larger clone, and no base qualities were kept.

The germline V gene encodes CDR1 SGHKS and CDR2 YYEKEE (reference sequence). V is pruned by 4 bases and J by 3 bases, leaving 4 bases of the junction without a gene match. From the cysteine through the phenylalanine, the CDR3 covers 13 amino acids. CDR3 DNA only is kept here, 39 bases in frame from base 1. Every donor in the study was a healthy Caucasian. The twin cohort comprised three pairs of female monozygotic twins, all aged roughly 18 to 30 years. RNA for TCR libraries was isolated from peripheral blood mononuclear cells. A further study also used this sample, focusing on T cells expressing NK-cell markers. The other study reports the following: In sorted CD3+CD56+NKG2C+, CD3+CD56+NKG2C- and CD3+CD56-NKG2C+ T-cell subsets from several donors, TCR beta-chain repertoires were profiled. Of the eight sequenced donors, seven were found to be HCMV-seropositive and one was found to be HCMV-seronegative. To restrict sorting to alphabetaTCR-expressing T cells, an anti-gammadeltaTCR antibody was added in several experiments. In six donors, the dominant CD3+CD56+NKG2C+ clonotypes were among the top 10 CD8+ clonotypes and accounted for roughly 1.0-8% of CD8+ T cells. Those dominant clonotypes were again the most abundant among CD3+CD56-NKG2C+ cells in a handful of donors, at about 28.3-60.1%. Whether the expanded NKG2C-expressing T cell clones were specific for HCMV antigens remained unclear. Randomly selected healthy volunteers, three men and five women, were used as the eight sequenced donors. HCMV-specific IgG was detected in serum with a commercial ELISA kit to determine HCMV serostatus. Bulk peripheral blood T-cell repertoires were additionally sequenced from unsorted PBMC for over 5 donors. Reads were demultiplexed and grouped by UMI with MIGEC, and clonotypes were assembled and quantified with MiTCR. To exclude erroneous sequences, any TCR cDNA sequence not supported by at least two reads was discarded. The tcR package was used for downstream repertoire analysis, and clonotypes were matched across fractions by CDR3 nucleotide sequence plus V segment. VDJmatch was used to annotate antigen specificity against VDJdb, with one amino acid substitution in CDR3 permitted.

Specimen: PBMCs. The TCR sequence derives from a woman in her late teens or twenties in good health. The rearrangement joined TRBV5-5 to TRBJ2-7, with 7 bases in between that match TRBD1. CDR3 region: CASSNGQVYEQYF. The DNA sequence follows: TGTGCCAGCAGCAACGGACAGGTCTACGAGCAGTACTTC.